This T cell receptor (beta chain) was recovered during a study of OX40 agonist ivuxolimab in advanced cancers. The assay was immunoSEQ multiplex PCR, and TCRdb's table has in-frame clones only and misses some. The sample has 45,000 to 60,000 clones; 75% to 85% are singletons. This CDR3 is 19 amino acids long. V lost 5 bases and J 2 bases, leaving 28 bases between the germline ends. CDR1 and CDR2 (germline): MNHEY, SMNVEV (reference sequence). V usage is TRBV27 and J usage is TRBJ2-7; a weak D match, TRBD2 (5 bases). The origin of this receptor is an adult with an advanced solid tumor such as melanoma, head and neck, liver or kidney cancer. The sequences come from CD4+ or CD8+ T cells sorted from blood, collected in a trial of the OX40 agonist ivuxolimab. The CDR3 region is CASSTRGRGLRAEPYEQYF. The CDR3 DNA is TGTGCCAGCAGTACCCGAGGGCGTGGGTTGCGGGCCGAACCCTACGAGCAGTACTTC.